What follows are 18 T cell receptor beta chains derived from one specimen sequenced in a study of T cells in Graves' hyperthyroidism and ophthalmopathy. Template material for amplifying TCR beta CDR3 regions consisted of RNA transcripts. In the first-round RT-PCR of the TCR CDR3, the HTBI primer set was used. TCRdb recomputed calls from the multiplex PCR reads with MiXCR, one row per CDR3 protein. The data show 360,000 or so distinct CDR3 sequences, with 15% to 20% seen just once and about 14% held by the top ten. Material for sequencing was blood. Receptor source: a middle-aged woman with Graves' ophthalmopathy.

The chain uses TRBV6-2 or TRBV6-3 and TRBJ1-5, with D unclear. The V gene's germline CDR1 is MNHEY and CDR2 SVGEGT. CDR3 size: 15 residues. Trimming cost V 0 bases and J 4 bases, with 10 bases left between them. The chain's CDR3 is CASSYSHRRNQPQHF. The CDR3 DNA follows: TGTGCCAGCAGTTACTCGCATCGACGGAATCAGCCCCAGCATTTT.

This clonotype was detected many times. The V call is TRBV5-6, the J call TRBJ2-5, with 9 nucleotides matching TRBD2. CDR1 and CDR2 (germline): SGHDT, YYEEEE. The CDR3 extends over 16 amino acids. Trimming cost V 0 bases and J 2 bases; bases outside gene matches: 5. DNA for the CDR3: TGTGCCAGCAGCTTGGTAGCGGGAGAGGATCAAGAGACCCAGTACTTC. The encoded protein is CASSLVAGEDQETQYF.

This clonotype was detected a few times. This chain links TRBV12-3 or TRBV12-4 with TRBJ1-1; D remains ambiguous. V shed 6 bases and J shed 6 bases, with 17 bases lying between them. The CDR3 runs to 14 residues. CDR3 DNA: TGTGCCAGCAGCCTTGTCCCGGTCGGACCTGAAGCTTTCTTT. Its protein is CASSLVPVGPEAFF.

The table lists this clonotype with many counts. J is TRBJ2-7 and V is TRBV20-1; 12 bases agree with TRBD2. Per germline, CDR1 DFQATT and CDR2 SNEGSKA (reference sequence). J lost 6 bases, V lost 0 bases, and 6 bases had no gene match. The CDR3 sequence is 15 residues long. This CDR3 reads CSARDTGTSGFEQYF. CDR3 in DNA: TGCAGTGCTAGAGACACCGGGACTAGCGGGTTCGAGCAGTACTTC.

This clonotype was picked up many times. The rearrangement links TRBV5-1 to TRBJ2-2, with D hard to call. Looked up from germline, CDR1 is SGHRS and CDR2 is YFSETQ. The germline V and J ends were trimmed by 0 bases and 2 bases, with 8 bases remaining between them. This CDR3 spans 15 amino acids. CDR3 residues: CASSLVQSNTGELFF. The CDR3 nucleotides read TGCGCCAGCAGCTTGGTTCAGAGCAACACCGGGGAGCTGTTTTTT.

The V call is TRBV3-1, the J call TRBJ2-5; 8 nucleotides match TRBD1. Germline CDR1 LGHDT, CDR2 YNNKEL (reference sequence). Germline trimming cut 4 bases from V and 5 bases from J; bases unmatched to any gene: 6. This CDR3 has 14 residues. The DNA for the CDR3 is TGTGCCAGCAGCCGGGGACAGGTTGGTGAGACCCAGTACTTC. As protein: CASSRGQVGETQYF.

This clonotype was observed at least ten times. V is TRBV15 and J is TRBJ2-3; D uncertain. Germline V lookup: CDR1 LNHNV, CDR2 YYDKDF (reference sequence). The CDR3 is made up of 13 amino acids. V was pared by 1 base and J by 1 base, with 3 bases between. The CDR3 here is CATSRGGTDTQYF. CDR3 coding DNA: TGTGCCACCAGCAGAGGCGGCACAGATACGCAGTATTTT.

This clonotype has a count of ten or more. The gene calls are TRBV12-3 or TRBV12-4 and TRBJ1-3; D gene unclear. V shed 3 bases and J shed 0 bases, with 9 bases lying between them. The CDR3 length is 15 residues. The CDR3 DNA follows: TGTGCCAGCAGTTTTCCCGGGGTCTCTGGAAACACCATATATTTT. The encoded protein is CASSFPGVSGNTIYF.

This clonotype has ten or more counts. V usage is TRBV6-2 or TRBV6-3 and J usage is TRBJ2-5; 7 bases map to TRBD1. The germline V gene encodes CDR1 MNHEY and CDR2 SVGEGT. The length of the CDR3 is 15 residues. V shed 0 bases and J 3 bases; nucleotides not matched to a gene: 4. The CDR3 DNA follows: TGTGCCAGCAGTTACTCAAGACAGGGAAAAGAGACCCAGTACTTC. Translated: CASSYSRQGKETQYF.

This clonotype has ten or more counts. The junction departs from germline at one end; a sequencing error may be responsible. This rearrangement joins TRBV6-5 to TRBJ2-7, with D tentatively TRBD2 (6 bases). The CDR3 contains 11 residues. Germline-derived CDR1 and CDR2 are MNHEY and SVGAGI. The CDR3 reads CASSSPRDCHF. The CDR3 DNA reads TGTGCCAGCAGTTCCCCCCGGGACTGTCACTTC.

This clonotype was picked up many times. V and J are TRBV7-8 and TRBJ1-1; no clear D gene. Germline-derived CDR1 and CDR2 are SGHVS and FQNEAQ. The CDR3 contains 13 residues. The V end lost 4 bases, the J end lost 1 base, and 7 bases lay between the germline ends. The CDR3 sequence is CASSSSKNTEAFF. CDR3 sequence (DNA): TGTGCCAGCAGCTCCAGCAAGAACACTGAAGCTTTCTTT.

Notes on this clonotype: One junction end does not reproduce the germline sequence, and a read error may be involved. The gene calls are TRBV6-2 or TRBV6-3 and TRBJ1-1; no firm D call. Germline CDR1 MNHEY, CDR2 SVGEGT. This CDR3 has 14 residues. The CDR3 DNA is TGTGCCAGCAGTTCCCGTACAGAGAACACTGAAGCTTCCTTT. As protein: CASSSRTENTEASF.

This clonotype was recorded many times. The rearrangement joins TRBV10-3 to TRBJ1-1; 11 nucleotides align to TRBD1. The V and J ends lost 10 bases and 5 bases, in that order; junction bases with no gene match: 9. Germline assignment: CDR1 ENHRY and CDR2 SYGVKD. The CDR3 runs 14 residues. CDR3 coding DNA: TGTGCCACCGGACAGGGGGCTGAAGGTACTGAAGCTTTCTTT. It encodes CATGQGAEGTEAFF.

This clonotype has at least ten counts. The V call is TRBV10-3, the J call TRBJ1-3; D is undetermined. This CDR3 has 11 amino acids. V was clipped by 5 bases and J by 1 base, with 0 bases between them. The V gene's germline CDR1 is ENHRY and CDR2 SYGVKD. Written as DNA, the CDR3 is TGTGCCATCAGTTCTGGAAACACCATATATTTT. This codes for CAISSGNTIYF.

A note on this clonotype: A single base separates this from a much larger clone, so it may be a read error. It is likely a read error, because the conserved phenylalanine at the end of the CDR3 is missing. The V call is TRBV19, the J call TRBJ2-7, with TRBD1 as a possible D gene (6 bases). CDR3 size: 15 residues. Germline-derived CDR1 and CDR2 are LNHDA and SQIVND (reference sequence). Trimming removed 3 bases at V and 6 bases at J, with 18 bases between. The CDR3 is CASSIMTAAGAEQYL. The CDR3 coding sequence is TGTGCCAGTAGTATTATGACCGCGGCAGGGGCCGAGCAGTACCTC.

This rearrangement joins TRBV2 to TRBJ1-5; D remains unclear. CDR1 and CDR2 (germline): SNHLY, FYNNEI. The V end lost 6 bases, the J end lost 8 bases, and 14 bases lay between the germline ends. The CDR3 runs 13 residues. The CDR3, as DNA: TGTGCCAGCAGCGACTCTGAACTAGAGCCCCAGCATTTT. It encodes CASSDSELEPQHF.

This clonotype showed up many times. The chain is built from TRBV20-1 and TRBJ2-2; 9 bases agree with TRBD2. Trimming took 5 bases from V and 6 from J; bases not matched to a gene: 10. The CDR3 consists of 15 residues. Looked up from germline, CDR1 is DFQATT and CDR2 is SNEGSKA (reference sequence). CDR3 in DNA: TGCAGTGCTGAAAATAGCGGGAGTATGTCCGGGGAGCTGTTTTTT. It specifies CSAENSGSMSGELFF.

This clonotype was recorded a few times. The chain is built from TRBV5-1 and TRBJ2-2; D perhaps matches TRBD2 (6 bases). V lost 3 bases to trimming and J lost 8 bases, with 17 bases between them. CDR3 length: 15 amino acids. CDR1 SGHRS and CDR2 YFSETQ come from the germline V gene. The CDR3: CASSSDSSARGELFF. The CDR3 DNA follows: TGCGCCAGCAGCTCGGACTCTAGCGCCCGTGGGGAGCTGTTTTTT.